The 23 T cell receptor beta chains reported below all come from one sample, sequenced in a study of cytomegalovirus exposure and HLA in healthy donors. Generated by immunoSEQ multiplex PCR, the TCRdb table keeps only in-frame clones and is missing some. The table includes 200,000 or so clones, over 65% detected once. Material for sequencing was PBMCs. The receptor set was obtained from a man aged 18-30 years in good health and CMV-seropositive.

This clone has more than one count but fewer than ten. The chain has TRBV9 and TRBJ1-3; perhaps TRBD1 as D (6 bases). Trimming cost V 4 bases and J 2 bases, with 13 bases left between them. The CDR3 has 15 amino acids. Germline assignment: CDR1 SGDLS and CDR2 YYNGEE. CDR3 protein: CASSPGGPAGNTIYF. For the CDR3, the DNA is TGTGCCAGCAGCCCCGGGGGGCCCGCTGGAAACACCATATATTTT.

This rearrangement joins TRBV28 to TRBJ2-7; D gene ambiguous. The CDR3 has 14 amino acids. Germline CDR1 MDHEN, CDR2 SYDVKM. V shed 3 bases and J shed 2 bases, with 11 bases lying between them. CDR3 sequence: CASSFFLGAYEQYF. CDR3 coding DNA: TGTGCCAGCAGTTTTTTCCTGGGCGCCTACGAGCAGTACTTC. Full variable domain (outside the CDR3, taken from reference TRBV28 and TRBJ2-7): DVKVTQSSRYLVKRTGEKVFLECVQDMDHENMFWYRQDPGLGLRLIYFSYDVKMKEKGDIPEGYSVSREKKERFSLILESASTNQTSMYLCASSFFLGAYEQYFGPGTRLTVT.

The CDR3 DNA follows: TGTGCCAGCGCTCCCAACGGCCCCAGGGACACTGAAGCTTTCTTT. Its translation is CASAPNGPRDTEAFF. J is TRBJ1-1 and V is TRBV6-5; perhaps TRBD1 as D (5 bases). The CDR3 runs to 15 residues. Trimming removed 8 bases from V and 3 bases from J, with 19 bases in between. The germline V gene has CDR1 MNHEY and CDR2 SVGAGI.

The gene calls are TRBV7-3 and TRBJ2-3; 10 nucleotides line up with TRBD2. With 5 bases clipped from V and 2 bases from J, the junction kept 7 bases outside the gene matches. CDR1 is SGHTA, CDR2 FQGTGA, per germline. This CDR3 comprises 16 residues. The CDR3 reads CASSTRLAGNTDTQYF. The CDR3 DNA sequence: TGTGCCAGCAGCACCCGACTAGCGGGTAACACAGATACGCAGTATTTT.

The CDR3 DNA reads TGTGCCAGCAGCTTAACGGGGACAGGGGGAAACACCATATATTTT. Translation gives CASSLTGTGGNTIYF. The chain combines TRBV7-3 with TRBJ1-3, with 9 bases aligning to TRBD1. The CDR3 is 15 amino acids. Germline values: CDR1 SGHTA, CDR2 FQGTGA. V lost 0 bases and J lost 4; bases outside the gene matches: 1.

J is TRBJ1-4 and V is TRBV30; no firm D call. The CDR3 sequence is 10 residues long. CDR1 is GTSNPN, CDR2 SVGIG, per germline (reference sequence). Trimming removed 5 bases at V and 8 bases at J, with 6 bases between. CDR3 nucleotides: TGTGCCTGGTATCGGGAAAAACTGTTTTTT. It translates to CAWYREKLFF.

The V gene is TRBV5-1, the J gene TRBJ2-3, with D possibly being TRBD2 (6 bases). Germline V CDR1 and CDR2: SGHRS, YFSETQ. The CDR3 is 16 amino acids. V lost 7 bases to trimming and J lost 0 bases, with 18 bases between them. CDR3 DNA sequence: TGCGCCAGCGGGGGTGGAGTAGCGGCTAGCACAGATACGCAGTATTTT. This gives the protein CASGGGVAASTDTQYF.

The rearrangement uses TRBV5-1 and TRBJ2-1; 9 bases align to TRBD1. Germline CDR1 and CDR2: SGHRS and YFSETQ. CDR3 length equals 15 residues. V dropped 4 bases and J dropped 8; count of bases not matched to a gene: 10. Here the CDR3 reads CASSESGTGYDEQFF. In DNA, the CDR3 is TGCGCCAGCAGCGAATCCGGGACAGGGTATGATGAGCAGTTCTTC. Full variable domain (outside the CDR3, taken from reference TRBV5-1 and TRBJ2-1): KAGVTQTPRYLIKTRGQQVTLSCSPISGHRSVSWYQQTPGQGLQFLFEYFSETQRNKGNFPGRFSGRQFSNSRSEMNVSTLELGDSALYLCASSESGTGYDEQFFGPGTRLTVL.

The rearrangement uses TRBV5-1 and TRBJ2-2; 8 bases line up with TRBD1. V lost 0 bases and J lost 6; bases outside the gene matches: 7. The CDR3 runs to 16 residues. Per the germline V gene, CDR1 is SGHRS and CDR2 is YFSETQ. The CDR3: CASSLVRGQGAGELFF. Here the CDR3 DNA reads TGCGCCAGCAGCTTGGTCAGGGGGCAGGGCGCCGGGGAGCTGTTTTTT.

This clone was observed a single time. The V gene is TRBV7-9, the J gene TRBJ2-3; 10 bases map to TRBD2. V dropped 0 bases and J dropped 10; count of bases not matched to a gene: 10. The CDR3 runs 16 residues. Germline CDR1 reads SEHNR; CDR2 reads FQNEAQ (reference sequence). DNA for the CDR3: TGTGCCAGCAGCTTAGCCTTACTAGCGGGGCTCTCGGCGCAGTATTTT. Amino acids: CASSLALLAGLSAQYF.

J is TRBJ1-4 and V is TRBV27, with D possibly matching TRBD1 (6 bases). The CDR3 has 14 residues. The germline V and J ends were trimmed by 8 bases and 1 base, with 11 bases remaining between them. Germline lookup yields CDR1 MNHEY and CDR2 SMNVEV (reference sequence). The CDR3 spells CASGSRGTNEKLFF. As DNA, the CDR3 is TGTGCCAGCGGCTCCAGGGGAACTAATGAAAAACTGTTTTTT. Using reference TRBV27 and TRBJ1-4 for the parts outside the CDR3, the full variable domain is EAQVTQNPRYLITVTGKKLTVTCSQNMNHEYMSWYRQDPGLGLRQIYYSMNVEVTDKGDVPEGYKVSRKEKRNFPLILESPSPNQTSLYFCASGSRGTNEKLFFGSGTQLSVL.

This chain joins TRBV11-3 and TRBJ1-5, with 9 nucleotides matching TRBD1. The CDR3 consists of 15 residues. J gave up 5 bases and V 6 bases, and 8 bases lay outside the gene matches. Germline values: CDR1 SGHNT, CDR2 YENEEA. CDR3 amino acids: CASRTHRGLYQPQHF. The CDR3 coding sequence is TGTGCCAGCAGGACTCACAGGGGGCTCTATCAGCCCCAGCATTTT.

V and J are TRBV29-1 and TRBJ2-6, with 9 positions matching TRBD1. V lost 4 bases and J lost 0; bases outside the gene matches: 7. This CDR3 is built from 17 residues. Germline loops: CDR1 SQVTM, CDR2 ANQGSEA. The CDR3 coding sequence is TGCAGCGTTGTTACGGGACAGGGAAGCTCTGGGGCCAACGTCCTGACTTTC. It codes for CSVVTGQGSSGANVLTF.

This chain connects TRBV30 to TRBJ2-1, with 7 bases that match TRBD1. This CDR3 has 16 amino acids. From germline, CDR1 is GTSNPN and CDR2 SVGIG (reference sequence). Trimming at V came to 1 base and at J to 9 bases, leaving 15 bases not matched to a gene. In nucleotides, the CDR3 is TGTGCCTGGAGTGACCCAACAGGGGTTGGTTTAGGTGAGCAGTTCTTC. As protein: CAWSDPTGVGLGEQFF.

The V and J genes are TRBV6-5 and TRBJ2-3; D is possibly TRBD1 (5 bases). The CDR3 has 15 amino acids. V was clipped by 3 bases and J by 2 bases, with 12 bases between them. Germline lookup yields CDR1 MNHEY and CDR2 SVGAGI. In DNA, the CDR3 is TGTGCCAGCAGTTATCTCGGACAAGACACAGATACGCAGTATTTT. It encodes CASSYLGQDTDTQYF.

The CDR3 DNA follows: TGCAGTGCTAGACAGGGTCAGCCCCAGCATTTT. It encodes CSARQGQPQHF. This sequence joins TRBV20-1 and TRBJ1-5, with D possibly being TRBD1 (5 bases). Trimming removed 2 bases from V and 6 bases from J, with 5 bases in between. This CDR3 contains 11 residues. Germline loops: CDR1 DFQATT, CDR2 SNEGSKA (reference sequence).

The gene calls are TRBV27 and TRBJ2-3; a weak D match, TRBD1 (6 bases). Germline assignment: CDR1 MNHEY and CDR2 SMNVEV (reference sequence). The V end lost 6 bases, the J end lost 1 base, and 8 bases lay between the germline ends. This CDR3 region has 13 residues. Here the CDR3 reads CASRSGGTDTQYF. CDR3 DNA: TGTGCCAGCAGATCAGGGGGCACAGATACGCAGTATTTT.

The rearrangement joins TRBV2 to TRBJ2-7; tentative D call: TRBD2 (6 bases). The CDR3 runs 13 residues. The germline V gene encodes CDR1 SNHLY and CDR2 FYNNEI. Between the trimmed V and J ends, which lost 7 bases and 0 bases, there was a span of 10 bases. The CDR3 spells CASKTGASYEQYF. The DNA for the CDR3 is TGTGCCAGCAAAACGGGAGCCTCCTACGAGCAGTACTTC.

CDR3 in amino acids: CASVEGEKYF. The CDR3 coding sequence is TGTGCCAGCGTGGAAGGGGAAAAGTATTTT. The rearrangement links TRBV6-1 to TRBJ2-3; D is possibly TRBD1 (5 bases). V gave up 8 bases and J gave up 13 bases, with 13 bases separating them. CDR3 length: 10 residues. Germline V gives CDR1 MNHNS, CDR2 SASEGT.

The chain recombines TRBV7-2 with TRBJ1-2; 7 nucleotides align to TRBD1. V gave up 5 bases and J gave up 5 bases; unmatched junction bases: 8. CDR1 is SGHTA, CDR2 FQGNSA, per germline. The CDR3 runs 14 residues. The CDR3 loop is CASSPPDRNYGYTF. The CDR3 region has the DNA TGTGCCAGCAGCCCCCCGGACAGGAATTATGGCTACACCTTC. Filled out from reference TRBV7-2 and TRBJ1-2, the complete variable domain reads GAGVSQSPSNKVTEKGKDVELRCDPISGHTALYWYRQSLGQGLEFLIYFQGNSAPDKSGLPSDRFSAERTGGSVSTLTIQRTQQEDSAVYLCASSPPDRNYGYTFGSGTRLTVV.

The chain uses TRBV30 and TRBJ1-5; D not certain. Trimming removed 1 base from V and 4 bases from J, with 11 bases in between. The germline V gene encodes CDR1 GTSNPN and CDR2 SVGIG (reference sequence). The CDR3 loop spans 14 amino acids. The CDR3 region is CAWSAPGSNQPQHF. CDR3 nucleotide sequence: TGTGCCTGGAGTGCCCCGGGGTCAAATCAGCCCCAGCATTTT.

The rearrangement links TRBV7-3 to TRBJ2-2; D not certain. The CDR3 is 13 residues long. The germline CDR1 and CDR2 sequences are SGHTA and FQGTGA. Between the trimmed V and J ends, which lost 8 bases and 2 bases, there was a span of 9 bases. This chain's CDR3 is CASAASNTGELFF. For the CDR3, the DNA is TGTGCCAGCGCGGCTTCCAACACCGGGGAGCTGTTTTTT.

This rearrangement joins TRBV7-2 to TRBJ1-1; a weak D match, TRBD1 (5 bases). Trimming shortened V by 1 base and J by 7 bases, and 13 bases separated the two germline ends. The CDR3 has 14 amino acids. Germline V CDR1 and CDR2: SGHTA, FQGNSA. The CDR3 DNA follows: TGTGCCAGCAGCTTAGGAAATCAGGGAAGTGAAGCTTTCTTT. Its translation: CASSLGNQGSEAFF.